This is a list of T cell receptor beta chains from one sample in a study of blood T cell repertoires in COVID-19. TCRdb keeps only in-frame clones here, not all; method: immunoSEQ multiplex PCR. The sample shows around 250,000 clones, about 80% of them seen only once. Material for sequencing was PBMCs or T cells enriched from blood (not recorded which). Receptor source: a man between 45 and 60 years old who had recovered from COVID-19. Both conserved end residues are part of each CDR3. Fields, in order: J gene, clone size, V gene, D gene, CDR3 DNA, CDR3 protein. The D gene is left open where the match is weak. Expanded clones are given a class, and other clones once, few, many or no size at all.

j_gene: TRBJ1-2
abundance: NA
v_gene: TRBV3-1/TRBV3-2
d_gene: NA
CDR3nt: TGTGCCAGCAGCCAACTAGAGCGGGGAGGCTACACCTTC
CDR3aa: CASSQLERGGYTF

j_gene: TRBJ2-7
abundance: once
v_gene: TRBV7-2
d_gene: TRBD2
CDR3nt: TGTGCCAGCAGCTTCCCGGGACTAGCTGTGTACGAGCAGTACTTC
CDR3aa: CASSFPGLAVYEQYF

j_gene: TRBJ1-6
abundance: NA
v_gene: TRBV28
d_gene: NA
CDR3nt: TGTGCCAGCAGTTTTGAACAGGATAATTCACCCCTCCACTTT
CDR3aa: CASSFEQDNSPLHF

j_gene: TRBJ2-4
abundance: NA
v_gene: TRBV2
d_gene: NA
CDR3nt: TGTGCCAGCACCCGCGATGGGGGGAGCGACAAAAACATTCAGTACTTC
CDR3aa: CASTRDGGSDKNIQYF

j_gene: TRBJ1-1
abundance: NA
v_gene: TRBV10-1
d_gene: NA
CDR3nt: TGCGCCAGCAGTGAGTCGTGGAGGTCCACTGAAGCTTTCTTT
CDR3aa: CASSESWRSTEAFF

j_gene: TRBJ2-1
abundance: NA
v_gene: TRBV6-5
d_gene: NA
CDR3nt: TGTGCCAGCAGGCACCTAGCGTACAATGAGCAGTTCTTC
CDR3aa: CASRHLAYNEQFF

j_gene: TRBJ1-2
abundance: NA
v_gene: TRBV18
d_gene: NA
CDR3nt: TGTGCCAGCTCACATCGCGGGGAGTCTTCTAACTATGGCTACACCTTC
CDR3aa: CASSHRGESSNYGYTF

j_gene: TRBJ1-5
abundance: once
v_gene: TRBV12-3/TRBV12-4
d_gene: TRBD1
CDR3nt: TGTGCCAGCAGAACAGGGGTCAATCAGCCCCAGCATTTT
CDR3aa: CASRTGVNQPQHF

j_gene: TRBJ1-2
abundance: NA
v_gene: TRBV6-1
d_gene: NA
CDR3nt: TGTGCCAGCAGTGAAGTGGCAGGGGATCGTGGCTACACCTTC
CDR3aa: CASSEVAGDRGYTF

j_gene: TRBJ2-7
abundance: NA
v_gene: TRBV7-2
d_gene: NA
CDR3nt: TGTGCCAGCAGCTTCCCGGGTACCTACGAGCAGTACTTC
CDR3aa: CASSFPGTYEQYF

j_gene: TRBJ2-2
abundance: once
v_gene: TRBV7-6
d_gene: TRBD1
CDR3nt: TGTGCCAGCAGCAACCCTCAGGGACAGGGGCCCACCGGGGAGCTGTTTTTT
CDR3aa: CASSNPQGQGPTGELFF

j_gene: TRBJ2-5
abundance: NA
v_gene: TRBV5-6
d_gene: NA
CDR3nt: TGTGCCAGCAGCTATGGGGCAGGGTGGAGAGAGACCCAGTACTTC
CDR3aa: CASSYGAGWRETQYF

j_gene: TRBJ2-7
abundance: NA
v_gene: TRBV5-4
d_gene: TRBD2
CDR3nt: TGTGCCAGCAGCTCGGGGGGAAACTACGAGCAGTACTTC
CDR3aa: CASSSGGNYEQYF

j_gene: TRBJ1-2
abundance: NA
v_gene: TRBV7-9
d_gene: NA
CDR3nt: TGTGCCAGCAGCCTCCGGGAGGATGGCTACACCTTC
CDR3aa: CASSLREDGYTF

j_gene: TRBJ1-2
abundance: NA
v_gene: TRBV7-9
d_gene: NA
CDR3nt: TGTGCCAGCAGCTTAGGTAGCTATGGCTACACCTTC
CDR3aa: CASSLGSYGYTF

j_gene: TRBJ2-3
abundance: NA
v_gene: TRBV7-3
d_gene: NA
CDR3nt: TGTGCCAGCAGCTTAATAGGGGTGGGCGGGGTCACAGATACGCAGTATTTT
CDR3aa: CASSLIGVGGVTDTQYF

j_gene: TRBJ2-2
abundance: NA
v_gene: TRBV5-4
d_gene: TRBD2
CDR3nt: TGTGCCAGCAGCCGGTTGACTAGCGGCAAGCACGGGGAGCTGTTTTTT
CDR3aa: CASSRLTSGKHGELFF

j_gene: TRBJ2-5
abundance: NA
v_gene: TRBV6-5
d_gene: TRBD2
CDR3nt: TGTGCCAGCAGCCGCGCGGGGGATAAAGAGACCCAGTACTTC
CDR3aa: CASSRAGDKETQYF

j_gene: TRBJ2-7
abundance: many
v_gene: TRBV4-2
d_gene: TRBD2
CDR3nt: TGTGCCAGCAGGGCTAGCGGGAGCCTTACCTACGAGCAGTACTTC
CDR3aa: CASRASGSLTYEQYF

j_gene: TRBJ1-3
abundance: NA
v_gene: TRBV5-1
d_gene: NA
CDR3nt: TGCGCCAGCAGCTTGTCCGGCTCTGGAAACACCATATATTTT
CDR3aa: CASSLSGSGNTIYF

j_gene: TRBJ1-2
abundance: NA
v_gene: TRBV20-1
d_gene: NA
CDR3nt: TGCAGTGCTAGTGCTATGAACGGGTTCGGCTACACCTTC
CDR3aa: CSASAMNGFGYTF

j_gene: TRBJ1-3
abundance: NA
v_gene: TRBV5-4
d_gene: NA
CDR3nt: TGTGCCAGCAGTCCCGTTGGGGGGTCGAGCTCTGGAAACACCATATATTTT
CDR3aa: CASSPVGGSSSGNTIYF

j_gene: TRBJ2-7
abundance: NA
v_gene: TRBV11-2
d_gene: NA
CDR3nt: TGTGCCAGCAGCTCAGGGGGGGAGCAGTACTTC
CDR3aa: CASSSGGEQYF

j_gene: TRBJ2-7
abundance: NA
v_gene: TRBV27
d_gene: NA
CDR3nt: TGTGCCAGCAGCTCCGCCCCGGGGGTTGGGACCTACGAGCAGTACTTC
CDR3aa: CASSSAPGVGTYEQYF

j_gene: TRBJ2-2
abundance: NA
v_gene: TRBV6-1
d_gene: NA
CDR3nt: TGTGCCAGCAGTGAAAGGGGGTTCGGGGAGCTGTTTTTT
CDR3aa: CASSERGFGELFF

j_gene: TRBJ2-1
abundance: NA
v_gene: TRBV9
d_gene: NA
CDR3nt: TGTGCCAGCTCGACAACGGACCTTCCCCGGGGAGTAATGGCGAATGGGTTCTTC
CDR3aa: CASSTTDLPRGVMANGFF

j_gene: TRBJ1-6
abundance: NA
v_gene: TRBV30
d_gene: NA
CDR3nt: TGTGCCTGGAGACGCGACAGCCCTTCACCCCTCCACTTT
CDR3aa: CAWRRDSPSPLHF

j_gene: TRBJ2-7
abundance: NA
v_gene: TRBV5-1
d_gene: TRBD2
CDR3nt: TGCGCCAGCAGCTTGGAAAAGCGGGAGAGGGACGAGCAGTACTTC
CDR3aa: CASSLEKRERDEQYF

j_gene: TRBJ2-1
abundance: NA
v_gene: TRBV11-3
d_gene: NA
CDR3nt: TGTGCCAGCAGCCCGGGGGGCGGGATATTCTACAATGAGCAGTTCTTC
CDR3aa: CASSPGGGIFYNEQFF

j_gene: TRBJ2-2
abundance: once
v_gene: TRBV9
d_gene: TRBD1
CDR3nt: TGTGCCAGCAGCGTCAGGGGGCGCGACACCGGGGAGCTGTTTTTT
CDR3aa: CASSVRGRDTGELFF

j_gene: TRBJ1-5
abundance: NA
v_gene: TRBV27
d_gene: NA
CDR3nt: TGTGCCAGCGGCAGGGACAATCAGCCCCAGCATTTT
CDR3aa: CASGRDNQPQHF

j_gene: TRBJ1-1
abundance: NA
v_gene: TRBV11-2
d_gene: NA
CDR3nt: TGTGCCAGCACCCAGAACACGAACACTGAAGCTTTCTTT
CDR3aa: CASTQNTNTEAFF

j_gene: TRBJ1-6
abundance: NA
v_gene: TRBV30
d_gene: NA
CDR3nt: TGTGCCTGGACCCGGAGGACAGCATCCTATAATTCACCCCTCCACTTT
CDR3aa: CAWTRRTASYNSPLHF

j_gene: TRBJ1-6
abundance: NA
v_gene: TRBV6-2/TRBV6-3
d_gene: NA
CDR3nt: TGTGCCAGCAGCCGATCGGTATCACCCCTCCACTTT
CDR3aa: CASSRSVSPLHF

j_gene: TRBJ2-6
abundance: NA
v_gene: TRBV11-2
d_gene: NA
CDR3nt: TGTGCCAGCAGCTCGTCGAGAGGGTTAAGCTCTGGGGCCAACGTCCTGACTTTC
CDR3aa: CASSSSRGLSSGANVLTF

j_gene: TRBJ1-1
abundance: NA
v_gene: TRBV7-6
d_gene: TRBD1
CDR3nt: TGTGCCAGCAGCTTGGGACAGGCTCGGAACACTGAAGCTTTCTTT
CDR3aa: CASSLGQARNTEAFF

j_gene: TRBJ2-7
abundance: NA
v_gene: TRBV5-1
d_gene: NA
CDR3nt: TGCGCCAGCAGCTTGGCTCCAGGGGATTACGAGCAGTACTTC
CDR3aa: CASSLAPGDYEQYF

j_gene: TRBJ2-5
abundance: NA
v_gene: TRBV9
d_gene: TRBD2
CDR3nt: TGTGCCAGCAGCGTAGCGGGGGGACCCCAAGAGACCCAGTACTTC
CDR3aa: CASSVAGGPQETQYF

j_gene: TRBJ1-2
abundance: NA
v_gene: TRBV27
d_gene: TRBD1
CDR3nt: TGTGCCAGCACGTTCACAGGGGAGGGCTACACCTTC
CDR3aa: CASTFTGEGYTF

j_gene: TRBJ2-7
abundance: NA
v_gene: TRBV21-1
d_gene: NA
CDR3nt: TGTGCCAGCAGCAAAGGGGGGGAGCGAGGGTTCGTCGAGCAGTACTTC
CDR3aa: CASSKGGERGFVEQYF

j_gene: TRBJ1-3
abundance: once
v_gene: TRBV9
d_gene: TRBD1
CDR3nt: TGTGCCAGCAGCGAGTCGACCGGGACAGCAACTGGAAACACCATATATTTT
CDR3aa: CASSESTGTATGNTIYF

j_gene: TRBJ2-7
abundance: NA
v_gene: TRBV6-2/TRBV6-3
d_gene: TRBD2
CDR3nt: TGTGCCAGCAGTCCCACACTGCGGGAGTGGGGAAAGGAGCAGTACTTC
CDR3aa: CASSPTLREWGKEQYF